A selection of T cell receptor beta chains follows, all from one sample in a study of shared clonotypes between healthy human individuals. Sequencing used immunoSEQ multiplex PCR; TCRdb keeps in-frame clones, though not all of them. The sample shows about 480,000 clones, about 79% of them seen only once. The sequenced sample was PBMCs. Receptors were obtained from a woman aged 40 to 50 in good health. Some clones in this sample may be carry-over from other donors' samples. CDR3s include the opening cysteine and the closing phenylalanine or tryptophan. D genes are given only for firm matches. The size entry is marked missing in some rows and otherwise reads once, few, many or a size class.

size: -
J: TRBJ2-2
D: -
length: 14
V: TRBV6-4
CDR3: CASSDSDGPGELFF
DNA: TGTGCCAGCAGTGACTCCGACGGGCCCGGGGAGCTGTTTTTT

size: few
J: TRBJ2-5
D: -
length: 13
V: TRBV11-3
CDR3: CASSVWGQETQYF
DNA: TGTGCCAGTAGCGTGTGGGGCCAAGAGACCCAGTACTTC

size: once
J: TRBJ2-3
D: TRBD1
length: 16
V: TRBV27
CDR3: CASRTYRGRRTDTQYF
DNA: TGTGCCAGCAGAACTTACAGGGGGCGTCGCACAGATACGCAGTATTTT

size: -
J: TRBJ2-7
D: TRBD1
length: 15
V: TRBV4-3
CDR3: CASSQEGQPVDEQYF
DNA: TGCGCCAGCAGCCAAGAGGGACAGCCGGTCGACGAGCAGTACTTC

size: -
J: TRBJ2-7
D: TRBD2
length: 14
V: TRBV7-2
CDR3: CASRGGGSDYEQYF
DNA: TGTGCCAGCAGGGGGGGAGGGAGCGACTACGAGCAGTACTTC

size: -
J: TRBJ2-5
D: TRBD1
length: 14
V: TRBV19
CDR3: CASTDRQDQETQYF
DNA: TGTGCCAGTACGGACAGGCAAGATCAAGAGACCCAGTACTTC

size: -
J: TRBJ2-5
D: -
length: 14
V: TRBV9
CDR3: CASSVEGRGETQYF
DNA: TGTGCCAGCAGCGTAGAGGGCCGGGGAGAGACCCAGTACTTC

size: -
J: TRBJ1-4
D: -
length: 15
V: TRBV18
CDR3: CASSMEGVFGEKLFF
DNA: TGTGCCAGCTCAATGGAGGGGGTGTTTGGTGAAAAACTGTTTTTT

size: -
J: TRBJ2-1
D: -
length: 13
V: TRBV9
CDR3: CASSVATHNEQFF
DNA: TGTGCCAGCAGCGTAGCTACGCACAATGAGCAGTTCTTC

size: -
J: TRBJ2-3
D: -
length: 12
V: TRBV2
CDR3: CATGVNTDTQYF
DNA: TGTGCCACTGGGGTCAACACAGATACGCAGTATTTT

size: -
J: TRBJ1-1
D: TRBD1
length: 14
V: TRBV18
CDR3: CASSPGQMNTEAFF
DNA: TGTGCCAGCTCACCGGGACAGATGAACACTGAAGCTTTCTTT

size: -
J: TRBJ2-3
D: -
length: 16
V: TRBV18
CDR3: CASSPVVDTSTDTQYF
DNA: TGTGCCAGCTCACCAGTGGTGGATACTAGCACAGATACGCAGTATTTT

size: few
J: TRBJ2-2
D: TRBD2
length: 15
V: TRBV18
CDR3: CASSSPTSGRGELFF
DNA: TGTGCCAGCTCATCCCCCACTAGCGGGAGAGGGGAGCTGTTTTTT

size: -
J: TRBJ2-3
D: -
length: 14
V: TRBV5-1
CDR3: CASSLSGSTDTQYF
DNA: TGCGCCAGCAGCTTGTCGGGAAGCACAGATACGCAGTATTTT

size: -
J: TRBJ2-1
D: TRBD1
length: 14
V: TRBV5-4
CDR3: CASSLENRGQEQFF
DNA: TGTGCCAGCAGCTTGGAAAACAGGGGACAAGAGCAGTTCTTC

size: -
J: TRBJ2-7
D: TRBD1
length: 14
V: TRBV5-5
CDR3: CASSFTTGTYEQYF
DNA: TGTGCCAGCAGCTTTACGACAGGGACATACGAGCAGTACTTC

size: -
J: TRBJ2-5
D: -
length: 10
V: TRBV30
CDR3: CASTGTTQYF
DNA: TGTGCCTCAACTGGCACTACACAGTACTTC

size: -
J: TRBJ2-1
D: -
length: 15
V: TRBV29-1
CDR3: CSVEDPMISYNEQFF
DNA: TGCAGCGTTGAAGATCCCATGATCTCCTACAATGAGCAGTTCTTC

size: -
J: TRBJ2-7
D: -
length: 12
V: TRBV2
CDR3: CASTTYSYEQYF
DNA: TGTGCCAGCACCACCTACTCCTACGAGCAGTACTTC

size: -
J: TRBJ1-4
D: -
length: 15
V: TRBV19
CDR3: CASSLNAATNEKLFF
DNA: TGTGCCAGTAGCCTCAATGCAGCAACTAATGAAAAACTGTTTTTT

size: -
J: TRBJ2-3
D: -
length: 14
V: TRBV18
CDR3: CASSPRGITDTQYF
DNA: TGTGCCAGCTCACCGAGAGGGATCACAGATACGCAGTATTTT

size: few
J: TRBJ2-7
D: -
length: 14
V: TRBV9
CDR3: CASSTWDSSYEQYF
DNA: TGTGCCAGCAGCACCTGGGACTCCTCCTACGAGCAGTACTTC

size: -
J: TRBJ2-5
D: -
length: 11
V: TRBV20-1
CDR3: CSVVIKETQYF
DNA: TGCAGTGTTGTGATAAAAGAGACCCAGTACTTC

size: -
J: TRBJ1-1
D: TRBD1
length: 14
V: TRBV30
CDR3: CAWSPGQAEAEAFF
DNA: TGTGCCTGGAGTCCCGGACAGGCGGAGGCTGAAGCTTTCTTT

size: -
J: TRBJ1-1
D: -
length: 14
V: TRBV5-1
CDR3: CASSFHGETNEAFF
DNA: TGCGCCAGCAGTTTTCACGGGGAAACGAATGAAGCTTTCTTT

size: -
J: TRBJ2-5
D: TRBD1
length: 17
V: TRBV28
CDR3: CASRFSPGTGAWETQYF
DNA: TGTGCCAGCAGATTCAGCCCCGGGACAGGGGCTTGGGAGACCCAGTACTTC

size: -
J: TRBJ2-7
D: -
length: 14
V: TRBV7-8
CDR3: CASSRLAFGSEQYF
DNA: TGTGCCAGCAGCCGTCTAGCGTTTGGTTCCGAGCAGTACTTC

size: -
J: TRBJ2-5
D: -
length: 16
V: TRBV5-4
CDR3: CASSLAGTPRPETQYF
DNA: TGTGCCAGCAGCTTGGCAGGGACACCTAGGCCAGAGACCCAGTACTTC

size: -
J: TRBJ2-7
D: TRBD2
length: 16
V: TRBV30
CDR3: CAWRGGTSGNSYEQYF
DNA: TGTGCCTGGAGGGGAGGGACTAGCGGGAATTCCTACGAGCAGTACTTC

size: -
J: TRBJ2-1
D: -
length: 15
V: TRBV6-1
CDR3: CASSESQRGNNEQFF
DNA: TGTGCCAGCAGTGAAAGCCAGCGAGGAAACAATGAGCAGTTCTTC

size: -
J: TRBJ1-1
D: -
length: 15
V: TRBV5-1
CDR3: CASSLPGEGSTEAFF
DNA: TGCGCCAGCAGCTTGCCTGGGGAGGGGAGCACTGAAGCTTTCTTT

size: -
J: TRBJ2-2
D: -
length: 16
V: TRBV9
CDR3: CASSVLGTPYTGELFF
DNA: TGTGCCAGCAGCGTACTTGGGACACCATACACCGGGGAGCTGTTTTTT

size: -
J: TRBJ2-1
D: TRBD2
length: 15
V: TRBV5-1
CDR3: CASSRGTSGNNEQFF
DNA: TGCGCCAGCAGCCGGGGGACTAGCGGAAACAATGAGCAGTTCTTC

size: -
J: TRBJ2-5
D: TRBD1
length: 15
V: TRBV7-8
CDR3: CASSSLGQDQETQYF
DNA: TGTGCCAGCAGCTCCCTGGGACAGGACCAAGAGACCCAGTACTTC

size: -
J: TRBJ2-5
D: TRBD1
length: 15
V: TRBV7-8
CDR3: CASSQRQGIQETQYF
DNA: TGTGCCAGCAGCCAACGACAGGGAATCCAAGAGACCCAGTACTTC

size: once
J: TRBJ1-2
D: -
length: 13
V: TRBV10-3
CDR3: CAISDQENYGYTF
DNA: TGTGCCATCAGTGATCAGGAAAACTATGGCTACACCTTC

size: once
J: TRBJ2-7
D: -
length: 13
V: TRBV27
CDR3: CASSLGAGYEQYF
DNA: TGTGCCAGCAGCCTAGGGGCGGGATACGAGCAGTACTTC

size: many
J: TRBJ1-1
D: -
length: 14
V: TRBV1
CDR3: CTSSQDTGGTEAFF
DNA: TGCACCAGCAGCCAAGATACAGGGGGCACTGAAGCTTTCTTT

size: -
J: TRBJ2-7
D: -
length: 17
V: TRBV4-1
CDR3: CASSQPLTTYTPYEQYF
DNA: TGCGCCAGCAGCCAACCCCTAACGACTTACACCCCCTACGAGCAGTACTTC

size: -
J: TRBJ2-7
D: TRBD1
length: 13
V: TRBV28
CDR3: CASSLGTGRQQYF
DNA: TGTGCCAGCAGTTTAGGGACAGGGAGGCAACAGTACTTC

size: -
J: TRBJ2-7
D: -
length: 15
V: TRBV4-2
CDR3: CASSQEPQGPYEQYF
DNA: TGTGCCAGCAGCCAAGAACCCCAGGGCCCCTACGAGCAGTACTTC

size: -
J: TRBJ1-5
D: TRBD1
length: 15
V: TRBV27
CDR3: CASSAYRGDDQPQHF
DNA: TGTGCCAGCAGTGCCTACAGGGGAGACGATCAGCCCCAGCATTTT

size: -
J: TRBJ2-7
D: -
length: 14
V: TRBV5-4
CDR3: CASSLDSTYGEQYF
DNA: TGTGCCAGCAGCTTGGACTCCACCTACGGGGAGCAGTACTTC

size: few
J: TRBJ1-1
D: -
length: 14
V: TRBV29-1
CDR3: CSVGRGSFGTEAFF
DNA: TGCAGCGTTGGGCGAGGGTCATTCGGCACTGAAGCTTTCTTT

size: -
J: TRBJ2-1
D: -
length: 16
V: TRBV9
CDR3: CASSVDSGLSYNEQFF
DNA: TGTGCCAGCAGCGTTGATAGCGGCCTCTCCTACAATGAGCAGTTCTTC

size: -
J: TRBJ1-4
D: TRBD1
length: 14
V: TRBV5-8
CDR3: CASSPTGDPKKLFF
DNA: TGTGCCAGCAGCCCTACAGGGGATCCTAAGAAACTGTTTTTT

size: -
J: TRBJ2-3
D: -
length: 21
V: TRBV18
CDR3: CASSPRKSGGQLRGPQDTQYF
DNA: TGTGCCAGCTCACCGCGAAAGAGCGGGGGCCAACTGAGGGGGCCCCAAGATACGCAGTATTTT

size: -
J: TRBJ2-5
D: TRBD2
length: 18
V: TRBV19
CDR3: CASRTRSGTSGIQETQYF
DNA: TGTGCCAGTAGGACGCGGTCCGGGACTAGCGGGATCCAAGAGACCCAGTACTTC

size: -
J: TRBJ2-3
D: TRBD1
length: 13
V: TRBV30
CDR3: CAWRTGYTDTQYF
DNA: TGTGCCTGGCGGACAGGGTATACAGATACGCAGTATTTT

size: -
J: TRBJ2-1
D: -
length: 14
V: TRBV5-1
CDR3: CASSFTDLYNEQFF
DNA: TGCGCCAGCAGCTTTACGGACCTCTACAATGAGCAGTTCTTC

size: -
J: TRBJ1-4
D: TRBD1
length: 14
V: TRBV11-2
CDR3: CASTPGQPNEKLFF
DNA: TGTGCCAGCACCCCGGGACAGCCTAATGAAAAACTGTTTTTT

size: -
J: TRBJ2-2
D: -
length: 16
V: TRBV15
CDR3: CATSRDRAGPTGELFF
DNA: TGTGCCACCAGCAGAGATCGGGCAGGGCCCACCGGGGAGCTGTTTTTT

size: -
J: TRBJ2-6
D: -
length: 15
V: TRBV6-5
CDR3: CASSWRRSGANVLTF
DNA: TGTGCCAGCAGTTGGAGGCGTTCTGGGGCCAACGTCCTGACTTTC

size: -
J: TRBJ2-1
D: -
length: 16
V: TRBV4-1
CDR3: CASSPEGRPLGSEQFF
DNA: TGCGCCAGCAGCCCAGAAGGGCGGCCTCTGGGGAGTGAGCAGTTCTTC

size: -
J: TRBJ2-7
D: TRBD2
length: 13
V: TRBV25-1
CDR3: CASSEYAGGEQYF
DNA: TGTGCCAGCAGTGAATATGCGGGGGGCGAGCAGTACTTC

size: -
J: TRBJ2-3
D: -
length: 15
V: TRBV18
CDR3: CASSLGWTSTDTQYF
DNA: TGTGCCAGCTCACTGGGATGGACTAGCACAGATACGCAGTATTTT